This TCR beta chain was captured by sequencing in a study of post-analysis software for immune sequencing data. Study-level background: Included among the disease courses, which were recorded for the cohort, were relapsing-remitting, secondary progressive and progressive-relapsing multiple sclerosis.

The CDR3 is made up of 10 amino acids. Germline CDR1 reads MNHNY; CDR2 reads SVGAGI (reference sequence). Trimming left V 7 bases short and J 3 bases short, with 3 bases between. Unique molecular identifiers had been added to the TCR beta cDNA libraries. TCRdb called the PCR reads again in MiXCR, with one record for every CDR3 protein. The table lists some 160,000 distinct CDR3 sequences, 30% to 45% of them singletons. About this clonotype itself: Its cognate antigen is unknown.

Study results and limitations: When the samples were clustered directly with F measure, those that had been prepared in the same batch showed strong co-clustering. TRBV5-6, TRBV5-1 and TRBV20-1 were among roughly five TRBV segments more frequent in patients than controls. For normalized Chao1 diversity, multiple sclerosis patients scored significantly lower than controls did.

The chain carries TRBV6-6 and TRBJ1-2; D is unresolved. This receptor was identified in a girl aged 5 to 17 with multiple sclerosis. The sample was blood, taken after autologous hematopoietic stem cell transplantation. The DNA for the CDR3 is TGTGCCAGCAAGGACTATGGCTACACCTTC. Encoded protein: CASKDYGYTF.